This TCR beta chain emerged from a study of T cells in Graves' hyperthyroidism and ophthalmopathy. General study findings and limits: Researchers report that a 13 V-J model separated ophthalmopathy from stable hyperthyroidism.

Regions amplified from RNA transcripts were the TCR beta CDR3 regions. With the HTBI primer set, the TCR CDR3 went through a first round of RT-PCR. MiXCR, applied by TCRdb to the multiplex PCR reads, yields one record per CDR3 protein. Of hundreds of thousands of distinct CDR3 sequences listed, about 20% are singletons. Germline lookup yields CDR1 SNHLY and CDR2 FYNNEI. V shed 7 bases and J shed 8 bases, with 20 bases lying between them. This CDR3 spans 14 amino acids. As to this clonotype: Its antigen remains unidentified.

A Clinical Activity Score of at least 3, a NOSPECS grade of at least 4 and a duration under 3 months were recorded in the ophthalmopathy patients. Diagnosis rested on symptoms, serum thyroxine and TRAb, thyroid ultrasound, and orbital computed tomography. The V call is TRBV2, the J call TRBJ1-2; tentative D call: TRBD1 (5 bases). The source is a man aged 35 to 55 with Graves' ophthalmopathy. The sample consisted of blood. CDR3 in DNA: TGTGCCAGCAAAGGGGCAGGGAGCAATCAAGGCTACACCTTC. Its translation is CASKGAGSNQGYTF.